Reported below is one T cell receptor (beta chain). This sample was included in a study of graft-versus-host responses after intestinal transplantation. On the study more broadly: Tacrolimus plus steroids were given to all recipients for approximately 3 years, preceded by anti-thymocyte globulin induction.

Clones were read by immunoSEQ multiplex PCR, and TCRdb kept only the in-frame ones, dropping some. The sample has roughly 10,000 clones; more than 25% are singletons. Study-wide points: GvH clones appeared in recipient marrow, some first in ileum or blood. An association linked early post-transplant HvG declines with peak circulating GvH clone levels.

Per the germline V gene, CDR1 is SGHNT and CDR2 is YYREEE (reference sequence). The CDR3 runs 15 residues. Trimming left V 5 bases short and J 2 bases short, with 11 bases between. Co-plating was performed using about 200,000 CFSE-labeled responder cells and about 200,000 irradiated, violet-dye-labeled stimulator cells. Proliferating responders of the CD3+CD4+ and CD3+CD8+ phenotypes with low CFSE were sorted after the reaction. The input for sequencing was alloreactive CD8+ T cells from a mixed lymphocyte reaction culture, taken before intestinal transplant. Subset given: CFSE-low proliferating T cells sorted from approximately 6-day pre-transplant mixed lymphocyte reaction (GvH or HvG direction). The TCR sequence derives from a human patient who received an intestinal transplant. The rearrangement uses TRBV5-4 and TRBJ1-6, with a possible D match to TRBD1 (6 bases). In nucleotides, the CDR3 is TGTGCCAGCAGACTGTGGGGGCCCTATAATTCACCCCTCCACTTT. As protein: CASRLWGPYNSPLHF.